This T cell receptor (beta chain) was captured by sequencing in a study of vaccination and CD4 T cells after COVID-19. Study context: A median of about 100 days (range 35 to 161) separated diagnosis from post-COVID sampling.

Cultured CD4+ T cell DNA underwent sequencing with the Oncomine TCR Beta short-read assay. TCRdb re-analysed the PCR reads in MiXCR, keeping a single row per CDR3 protein. Of fewer than 15,000 distinct CDR3 sequences listed, more than 35% are singletons. Treatment reported: roughly ten-day PBMC culture with coronavirus spike peptide pools or control peptides (ViraFEST assay). V lost 6 bases, J lost 1 base, and 9 bases lay in between. Germline V gene lookup returns CDR1 MNHEY and CDR2 SMNVEV (reference sequence). The length of the CDR3 is 13 residues. This clonotype was observed a few times. Its target is unknown.

The TCR was taken from a human donor who had recovered from COVID-19. The chain is built from TRBV27 and TRBJ1-1, with TRBD1 as a possible D gene (5 bases). The sample in question was CD4+ T cells from blood, cultured in vitro, obtained after SARS-CoV-2 vaccination. The CDR3 spells CASRSGKNTEAFF. The CDR3 nucleotides are TGTGCCAGCAGATCAGGGAAGAACACTGAAGCTTTCTTT.